In this sample, the clone carrying this TCR beta chain turned up a few times. This sample stems from a study of beta chain features in type 1 diabetes. The authors reverse transcribed all of the isolated RNA, so sequencing captured expressed TCRB transcripts. The protocol was immunoSEQ multiplex PCR, while the TCRdb copy is restricted to in-frame clones and leaves out a portion. In the table there are about half a million clones, about an eighth of which are singletons. CDR3 length: 15 residues. V gave up 4 bases and J gave up 7 bases; unmatched junction bases: 11. Germline lookup yields CDR1 MGHRA and CDR2 YSYEKL.

The material sequenced was naive CD4+ T cells from blood. This sequence originates from a woman younger than 30 in good health. The J gene is TRBJ2-5, the V gene TRBV4-1; 8 nucleotides line up with TRBD1. The CDR3 region is CASSPGTGPKWTQYF. The CDR3 nucleotides are TGCGCCAGCAGCCCTGGGACAGGCCCTAAGTGGACCCAGTACTTC.